The T cell receptor beta chain described here comes from a study of OX40 agonist ivuxolimab in advanced cancers. In terms of the full investigation: Ivuxolimab was a fully human IgG2 agonistic monoclonal antibody targeting the costimulatory receptor OX40 (CD134). Intravenous ivuxolimab was administered to patients every 2 weeks at six dose levels: 0.01, 0.1, 0.3, 1.5, 3 and 10 mg/kg. Among the roughly 52 dose-escalation patients, about 20 had hepatocellular carcinoma, around 15 melanoma, 9 renal cell carcinoma and 9 head and neck cancer. A male proportion of approximately 83% and a mean age of approximately 60 years, ranging from about 23 to 90, were recorded for the dose-escalation cohort. Prior anti-PD-1, anti-PD-L1 or anti-CTLA-4 therapy was permitted, and checkpoint inhibitors had been received by around 40% of dose-escalation patients. Partial responses occurred in three dose-escalation patients: two with cutaneous melanoma and one with hepatocellular carcinoma. Peripheral TCRbeta sequencing was intended to test whether TCR sequence diversity was altered and clonal T-cell expansion was caused by ivuxolimab. The monotherapy dose-escalation portion (N of about 50 patients) of the phase I ivuxolimab trial is reported in the paper.

The CDR3 has 12 amino acids, counting the end cysteine and phenylalanine. The entry retains the CDR3 DNA only, 36 bases that are in frame from base 1. Unmatched junction bases come to 4, with V trimmed by 6 bases and J by 3 bases. CDR1 and CDR2 were assigned from the germline V gene as SQVTM and ANQGSEA. For sequencing of the TCRbeta CDR3 region, genomic DNA was extracted from the sorted cells. The immunoSEQ Assay was used to sequence the TCRbeta CDR3 regions. This is the immuneACCESS table as TCRdb keeps it, with only in-frame sequences that have V and J called. A part of the clones is gone; compared with another copy, unresolved V genes explain less than half, and the rest is unexplained. The sample table contains 50,000 to 65,000 clones; only one count was recorded for about 90% of them. About 3.3% of the sample belongs to the ten largest clones. The paper as a whole reports these results and caveats: Partial responders in the 0.1-3.0 mg/kg groups had among the lowest normalized peripheral clonal expansion, especially among CD8+ T cells. Which antigens the clonally expanded peripheral T cells were specific for was not determined. After ivuxolimab, more expanded clones were found on average in CD8+ T cells than in CD4+ T cells. At doses of 0.1 to 3.0 mg/kg, clonal expansion of both CD4+ and CD8+ T cells in blood was seen between baseline and week 6. Low levels of normalized T-cell clonal expansion were also seen in some nonresponding patients.

Patients with a history of autoimmune disease or receiving systemic immunosuppression were excluded from the trial. Peripheral blood for TCR sequencing was collected from all dose cohorts at baseline, on cycle 4 day 1, and on cycle 7 day 1. The samples were drawn from a first-in-human, open-label, multicenter phase I dose-escalation trial of ivuxolimab. Adults with locally advanced or metastatic melanoma, renal cell carcinoma, hepatocellular carcinoma or head and neck squamous cell carcinoma were enrolled in the trial. CD4+ and CD8+ T cells were sorted separately from peripheral blood before TCR sequencing. In regard to this clone: This clone's antigen is unknown. Base qualities are not recorded, but no much larger clone differs from it by a single base.

The sequenced sample was CD4+ or CD8+ T cells sorted from blood, obtained in a trial of the OX40 agonist ivuxolimab. The chain employs TRBV29-1 and TRBJ1-2; 7 bases in the middle match TRBD1. The sequence derives from an adult with an advanced solid tumor such as melanoma, head and neck, liver or kidney cancer. The DNA sequence follows: TGCAGCGTGGGGGGGACAGACTATGGCTACACCTTC. Its coded protein is CSVGGTDYGYTF.